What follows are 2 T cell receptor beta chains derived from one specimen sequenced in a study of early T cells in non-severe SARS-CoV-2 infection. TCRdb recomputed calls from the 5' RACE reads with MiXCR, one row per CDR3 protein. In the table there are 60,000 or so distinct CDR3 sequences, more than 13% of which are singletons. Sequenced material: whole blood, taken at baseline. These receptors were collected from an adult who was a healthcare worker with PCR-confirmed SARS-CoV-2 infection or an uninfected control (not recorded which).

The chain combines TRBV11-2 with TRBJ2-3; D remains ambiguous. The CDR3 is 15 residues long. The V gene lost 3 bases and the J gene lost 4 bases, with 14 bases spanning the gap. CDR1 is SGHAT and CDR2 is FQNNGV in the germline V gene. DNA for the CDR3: TGTGCCAGCAGCTTGTGGGCGGCGGCCGCAGATACGCAGTATTTT. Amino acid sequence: CASSLWAAAADTQYF.

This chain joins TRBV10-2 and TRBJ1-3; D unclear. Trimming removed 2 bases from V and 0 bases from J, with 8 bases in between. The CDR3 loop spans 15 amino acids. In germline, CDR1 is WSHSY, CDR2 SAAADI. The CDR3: CASSEGGFSGNTIYF. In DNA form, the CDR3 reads TGCGCCAGCAGTGAGGGCGGTTTCTCTGGAAACACCATATATTTT.